This T cell receptor (beta chain) appears in the sequencing data of a study of CD8 T cells in Susac syndrome. The CDR3 loop spans 14 amino acids. The germline CDR1 and CDR2 sequences are KGHDR and SFDVKD. V dropped 3 bases and J dropped 8; count of bases not matched to a gene: 5. RNA in amounts of about 0.5 to 1 ug was reverse transcribed with random hexamers. The authors amplified TCR beta CDR3 across 54 Vbeta and 13 Jbeta using immunoSEQ multiplex PCR. Using its own MiXCR run on the immunoSEQ multiplex PCR reads, TCRdb lists one record per CDR3 protein. The table lists around 200,000 distinct CDR3 sequences, approximately 95% of them singletons. CD8+ and CD4+ blood T cells underwent TCR beta sequencing.

The specimen sequenced was CD4+ T cells from PBMCs. This rearrangement joins TRBV24-1 to TRBJ2-1; 8 bases match TRBD2. The TCR sequence derives from a human donor with multiple sclerosis. The CDR3 sequence is CATSDPGGSHEQFF. The DNA for the CDR3 is TGTGCCACCAGTGATCCGGGGGGGAGCCATGAGCAGTTCTTC.